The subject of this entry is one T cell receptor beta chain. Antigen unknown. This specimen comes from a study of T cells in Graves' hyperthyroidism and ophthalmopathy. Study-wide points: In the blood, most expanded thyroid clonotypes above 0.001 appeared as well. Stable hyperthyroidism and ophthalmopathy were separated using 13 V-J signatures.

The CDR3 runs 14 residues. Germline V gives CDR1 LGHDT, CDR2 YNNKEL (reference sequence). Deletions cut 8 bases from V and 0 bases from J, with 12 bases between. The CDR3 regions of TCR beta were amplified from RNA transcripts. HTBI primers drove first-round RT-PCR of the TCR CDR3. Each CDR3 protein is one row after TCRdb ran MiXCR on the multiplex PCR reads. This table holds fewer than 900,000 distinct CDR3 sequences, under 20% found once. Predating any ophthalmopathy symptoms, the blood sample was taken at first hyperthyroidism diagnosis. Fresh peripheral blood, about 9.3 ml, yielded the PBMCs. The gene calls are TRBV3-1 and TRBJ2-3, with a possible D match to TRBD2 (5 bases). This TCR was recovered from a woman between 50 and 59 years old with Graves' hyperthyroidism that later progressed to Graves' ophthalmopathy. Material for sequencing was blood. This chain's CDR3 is CASSPSLSTDTQYF. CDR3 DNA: TGTGCCAGCTCCCCTAGCTTAAGCACAGATACGCAGTATTTT.